The rows below give T cell receptor beta chains drawn from one sample of a study of vaccination effects on CD4 cells after COVID-19. Using immunoSEQ multiplex PCR, the repertoire was profiled, and TCRdb retains in-frame clones only, with some absent. The sample lists tens of thousands of clones, 60% to 75% occurring once. Their cognate antigens are unknown. The sequenced sample was CD4+ T cells from PBMCs cultured without peptide, obtained before COVID-19 vaccination. These receptors were taken from a human donor who received a COVID-19 vaccine. CDR3s include the opening cysteine and the closing phenylalanine or tryptophan. The D gene is left open where the match is weak. Expanded clones are given a class, and other clones once, few, many or no size at all.

once NA TRBJ2-5 15 TRBV4-1 TGCGCCAGCAGCCAAGGCGGGGTCTCGCAAGAGACCCAGTACTTC CASSQGGVSQETQYF
NA NA TRBJ1-2 12 TRBV20-1 TGCAGTGCTAGTACGGCCCACTATGGCTACACCTTC CSASTAHYGYTF
few NA TRBJ1-6 14 TRBV9 TGTGCCAGCAGCGTACAGGGGAATAATTCACCCCTCCACTTT CASSVQGNNSPLHF
few TRBD1 TRBJ1-4 15 TRBV27 TGTGCCAGCAGTTTATCGGGGACAGGGCATGAAAAACTGTTTTTT CASSLSGTGHEKLFF
NA TRBD1 TRBJ1-5 13 TRBV2 TGTGCCAGCAGGAATACCGGGACAGGGCCACCGCATTTT CASRNTGTGPPHF
NA NA TRBJ1-6 16 TRBV30 TGTGCCTGTATGGAGTCCCTGAGCTCCTATAATTCACCCCTCCACTTT CACMESLSSYNSPLHF
NA NA TRBJ1-4 15 TRBV5-6 TGTGCCAGCAGCCTTCCGGGACCGGTTAATGAAAAACTGTTTTTT CASSLPGPVNEKLFF
few TRBD2 TRBJ2-5 14 TRBV2 TGTGCCAGCTCGGCTAGCGGGGCCACCAGGACCCAGTACTTC CASSASGATRTQYF
NA NA TRBJ2-1 11 TRBV3-1/TRBV3-2 TGTGCCAGCAGCCAAGGCAATGAGCAGTTCTTC CASSQGNEQFF
few NA TRBJ1-5 19 TRBV19 TGTGCCAGTAGGACCCGAGGGGGGCAGGTGGAGTCCTATGTCTCGCCCCAGCATTTT CASRTRGGQVESYVSPQHF
once NA TRBJ2-3 15 TRBV18 TGTGCCAGCTCTCTTCGACTCACAGGCACAGATACGCAGTATTTT CASSLRLTGTDTQYF
NA NA TRBJ1-4 17 TRBV5-5 TGTGCCAGCAGCTATCATCTTACAGCTCGAAAGGACGAAAAACTGTTTTTT CASSYHLTARKDEKLFF
NA NA TRBJ2-1 14 TRBV20-1 TGCAGTGCTAGTGGTCTAGCGCATTACAATGAGCAGTTCTTC CSASGLAHYNEQFF
medium-sized NA TRBJ2-6 15 TRBV6-5 TGTGCCAGCAGTTATTCGGAATCTGGGGCCAACGTCCTGACTTTC CASSYSESGANVLTF
once NA TRBJ2-3 15 TRBV4-1 TGCGCCAGCAGCCTCCAGAGGGGTAGCACAGATACGCAGTATTTT CASSLQRGSTDTQYF
few NA TRBJ1-4 14 TRBV29-1 TGCAGCGTCCGAGTCGGGGGTGGAGGGGAAAAACTGTTTTTT CSVRVGGGGEKLFF
once NA TRBJ1-1 12 TRBV30 TGTGCCTGGAGTGGGGAGCGGAGGACGGCTTTCTTT CAWSGERRTAFF
NA TRBD1 TRBJ1-5 16 TRBV5-6 TGTGCCAGCAGCTTACAGGGGGATAATAGCAATCAGCCCCAGCATTTT CASSLQGDNSNQPQHF
few TRBD1 TRBJ2-2 14 TRBV19 TGTGCCAGTAGGGACAGGACGAACACCGGGGAGCTGTTTTTT CASRDRTNTGELFF
NA NA TRBJ1-1 13 TRBV2 TGTGCCAGCAGGGCCGACAGGACCACTGAAGCTTTCTTT CASRADRTTEAFF
NA NA TRBJ1-3 15 TRBV21-1 TGTGCCAGCAGCAAAGCCCGCACGGTAGGAAACACCATATATTTT CASSKARTVGNTIYF
NA TRBD2 TRBJ2-1 15 TRBV19 TGTGCCAGTAGTATTAGGGGAGGGCTTTTCGATGAGCAGTTCTTC CASSIRGGLFDEQFF
NA NA TRBJ2-2 15 TRBV6-5 TGTGCCAGCAGGTTTAGAAGAGCGAACACCGGGGAGCTGTTTTTT CASRFRRANTGELFF
few TRBD1 TRBJ1-2 13 TRBV6-4 TGTGCCAGCAGGCCCGGGACAGGGTACGACTACACCTTC CASRPGTGYDYTF
NA TRBD2 TRBJ2-3 16 TRBV2 TGTGCCAGCAGTCCCCGGACTAGCGGGAGTCTGTATACGCAGTATTTT CASSPRTSGSLYTQYF
NA NA TRBJ1-3 12 TRBV15 TGTGCCACCAGCAGAGGGGGAAACACCATATATTTT CATSRGGNTIYF
once TRBD1 TRBJ2-2 15 TRBV2 TGTGCCAGCTGGTGGGGACAGGGGAACACCGGGGAGCTGTTTTTT CASWWGQGNTGELFF
few NA TRBJ1-3 13 TRBV10-3 TGTGCCATCAGCGGGAACTCTGGAAACACCATATATTTT CAISGNSGNTIYF
NA TRBD2 TRBJ2-3 15 TRBV27 TGTGCCAGCAGTTTACAGGGCGGGAGGGCGGATACGCAGTATTTT CASSLQGGRADTQYF
NA NA TRBJ1-2 14 TRBV5-1 TGCGCCAGCAGCTTGGAGGTGGGGAGCTATGGCTACACCTTC CASSLEVGSYGYTF
NA NA TRBJ1-3 15 TRBV2 TGTGCCAGCGCCGGGTCGCGGGGGGGTGGAAACACCATATATTTT CASAGSRGGGNTIYF
NA NA TRBJ1-1 13 TRBV7-2 TGTGCCAGCAGCTTAGCGACTAACACTGAAGCTTTCTTT CASSLATNTEAFF
NA NA TRBJ2-7 13 TRBV7-8 TGTGCCACCCGACAGTTCGGCTCCTACGAGCAGTACTTC CATRQFGSYEQYF
NA NA TRBJ1-1 14 TRBV3-1/TRBV3-2 TGTGCCAGCAACTCCCGGGAAAGAACATCTGAAGCTTTCTTT CASNSRERTSEAFF
few NA TRBJ1-2 12 TRBV19 TGTGCCAGTAGTCCAAGGAGTTGGGACTACACCTTC CASSPRSWDYTF
once NA TRBJ2-3 15 TRBV12-2 TGTGCAAGTCGCTCCTGGGTTGAGCGCTCAGATACGCAGTATTTT CASRSWVERSDTQYF